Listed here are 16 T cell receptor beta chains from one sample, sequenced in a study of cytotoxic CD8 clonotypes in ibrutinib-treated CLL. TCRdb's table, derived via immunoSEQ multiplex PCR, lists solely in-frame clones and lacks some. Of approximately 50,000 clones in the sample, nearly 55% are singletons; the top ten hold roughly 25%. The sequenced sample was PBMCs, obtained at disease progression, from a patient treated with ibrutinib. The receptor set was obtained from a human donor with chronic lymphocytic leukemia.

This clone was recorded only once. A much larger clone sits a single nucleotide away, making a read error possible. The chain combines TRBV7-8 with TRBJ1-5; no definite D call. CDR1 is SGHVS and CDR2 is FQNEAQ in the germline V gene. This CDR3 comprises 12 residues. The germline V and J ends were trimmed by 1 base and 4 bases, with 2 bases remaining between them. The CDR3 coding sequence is TGTGCCAGCAGCTTAGGAAATCAGCCCCAGCATTTT. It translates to CASSLGNQPQHF.

The CDR3 coding sequence is TGTGCCAGCAGCGATCGACTAGCGGGGGGGTCCATCTACGAGCAGTACTTC. Its translation: CASSDRLAGGSIYEQYF. The genes are TRBV9 and TRBJ2-7; the match to TRBD2 covers 14 bases. CDR1 is SGDLS, CDR2 YYNGEE, per germline. CDR3 length: 17 amino acids. Trimming took 3 bases from V and 3 from J; bases not matched to a gene: 8.

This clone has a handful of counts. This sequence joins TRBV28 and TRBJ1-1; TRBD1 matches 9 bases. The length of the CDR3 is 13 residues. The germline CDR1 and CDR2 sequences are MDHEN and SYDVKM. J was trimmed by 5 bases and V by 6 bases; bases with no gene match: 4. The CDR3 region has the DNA TGTGCCAGCAGGAACAGGGGGCGGACTGAAGCTTTCTTT. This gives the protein CASRNRGRTEAFF.

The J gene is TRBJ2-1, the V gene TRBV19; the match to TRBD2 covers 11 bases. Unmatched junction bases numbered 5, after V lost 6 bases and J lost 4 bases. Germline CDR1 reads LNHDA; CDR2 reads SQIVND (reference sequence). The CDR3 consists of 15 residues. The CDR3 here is CASRELAGAYNEQFF. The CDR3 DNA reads TGTGCCAGTAGGGAACTAGCGGGGGCTTACAATGAGCAGTTCTTC.

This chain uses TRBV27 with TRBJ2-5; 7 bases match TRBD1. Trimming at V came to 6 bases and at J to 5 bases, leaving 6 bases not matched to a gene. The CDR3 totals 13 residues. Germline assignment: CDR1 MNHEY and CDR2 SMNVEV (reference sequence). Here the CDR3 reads CASRKGGPETQYF. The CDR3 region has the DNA TGTGCCAGCAGAAAAGGGGGCCCGGAGACCCAGTACTTC.

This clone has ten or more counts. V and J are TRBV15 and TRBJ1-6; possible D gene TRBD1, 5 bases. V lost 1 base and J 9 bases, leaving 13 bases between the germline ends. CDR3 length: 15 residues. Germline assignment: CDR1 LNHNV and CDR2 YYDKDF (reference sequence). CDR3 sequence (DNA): TGTGCCACCAGCAGAGGCCCGGGGGATGGTTCACCCCTCCACTTT. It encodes CATSRGPGDGSPLHF.

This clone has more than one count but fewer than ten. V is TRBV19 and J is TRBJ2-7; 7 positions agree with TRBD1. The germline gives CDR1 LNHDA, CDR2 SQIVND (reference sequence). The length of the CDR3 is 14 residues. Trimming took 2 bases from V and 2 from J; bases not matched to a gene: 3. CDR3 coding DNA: TGTGCCAGTAGTATAAGGGGGCTAGCCTACGAGCAGTACTTC. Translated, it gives CASSIRGLAYEQYF.

The CDR3 nucleotides read TGCAGCGTTGTACTGGGACAGGGTCCCTACGAGCAGTACTTC. It codes for CSVVLGQGPYEQYF. This chain links TRBV29-1 with TRBJ2-7, with TRBD1 matching 9 bases. Germline V gene lookup returns CDR1 SQVTM and CDR2 ANQGSEA. The CDR3 runs to 14 residues. Trimming cost V 4 bases and J 2 bases; bases outside gene matches: 6.

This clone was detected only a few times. CDR3 protein: CASSPEGLDEQYF. Written as DNA, the CDR3 is TGTGCCAGCAGTCCAGAGGGACTCGACGAGCAGTACTTC. V and J are TRBV2 and TRBJ2-7; D possibly corresponds to TRBD2 (6 bases). Germline V CDR1 and CDR2: SNHLY, FYNNEI. This CDR3 contains 13 residues. V shed 5 bases and J shed 5 bases, with 13 bases lying between them.

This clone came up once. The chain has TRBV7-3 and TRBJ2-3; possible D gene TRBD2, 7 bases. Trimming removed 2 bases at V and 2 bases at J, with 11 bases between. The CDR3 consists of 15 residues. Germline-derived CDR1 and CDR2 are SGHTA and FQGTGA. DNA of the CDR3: TGTGCCAGCAGCTTAGGCGGGGGCCTCACAGATACGCAGTATTTT. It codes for CASSLGGGLTDTQYF.

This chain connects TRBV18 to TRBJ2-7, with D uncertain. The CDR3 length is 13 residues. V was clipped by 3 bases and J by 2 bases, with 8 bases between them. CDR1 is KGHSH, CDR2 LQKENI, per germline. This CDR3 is CASSPVPAYEQYF. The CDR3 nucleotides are TGTGCCAGCTCACCTGTCCCTGCCTACGAGCAGTACTTC.

This CDR3 is CASSVDRGNQPQHF. For the CDR3, the DNA is TGCGCCAGCAGCGTGGACAGGGGTAATCAGCCCCAGCATTTT. This chain links TRBV5-1 with TRBJ1-5; the match to TRBD1 covers 9 bases. CDR3 length equals 14 residues. V trimming: 4 bases; J trimming: 4 bases; junction bases outside the gene matches: 3. The germline CDR1 and CDR2 sequences are SGHRS and YFSETQ.

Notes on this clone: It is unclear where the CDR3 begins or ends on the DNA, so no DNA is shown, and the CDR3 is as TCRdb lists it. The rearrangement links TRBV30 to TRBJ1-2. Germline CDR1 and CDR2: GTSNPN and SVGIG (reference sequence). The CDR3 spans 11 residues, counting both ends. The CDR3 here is CAWGGGSTLTF.

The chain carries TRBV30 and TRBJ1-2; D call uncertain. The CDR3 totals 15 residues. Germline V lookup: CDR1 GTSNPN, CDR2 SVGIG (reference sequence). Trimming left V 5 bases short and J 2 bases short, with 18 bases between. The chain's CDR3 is CAWAPIGQLNYGYTF. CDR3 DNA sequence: TGTGCCTGGGCCCCAATCGGCCAACTCAACTATGGCTACACCTTC.

The CDR3 nucleotides read TGTGCCAGCAGTCCAGGATCAGGACAGGGTTCAAGCTCCTACAATGAGCAGTTCTTC. Translating gives CASSPGSGQGSSSYNEQFF. The rearrangement links TRBV27 to TRBJ2-1, with 8 positions matching TRBD1. With V trimmed by 5 bases and J by 0 bases, 15 bases remained unmatched. The germline gives CDR1 MNHEY, CDR2 SMNVEV (reference sequence). This CDR3 contains 19 residues.

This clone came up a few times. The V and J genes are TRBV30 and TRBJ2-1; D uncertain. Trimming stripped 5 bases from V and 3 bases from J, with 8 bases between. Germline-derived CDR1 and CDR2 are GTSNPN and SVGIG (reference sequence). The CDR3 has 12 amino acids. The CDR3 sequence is CAWGPNYNEQFF. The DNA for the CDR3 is TGTGCCTGGGGACCGAACTACAATGAGCAGTTCTTC.